A single T cell receptor beta chain is shown here with its context. What it recognizes is unknown. The record originates from a study of PD-1 blockade in classical Hodgkin lymphoma. Study information: Patients had nivolumab dosed at 3 mg/kg, delivered intravenously every 2 weeks. Study-level results: Those achieving complete response showed baseline diversity like newly diagnosed patients. Baseline TCR diversity was reportedly lower in newly diagnosed patients than in healthy donors. It was reported as lower still in relapsed/refractory patients. Diversity in CD4+ TCRs, unlike that measured in CD8+ TCRs, had risen significantly by C4D1.

Assay: immunoSEQ multiplex PCR; the TCRdb copy retains only in-frame clones and omits some. The data contain over 85,000 clones, 90% of them seen just once; the ten biggest clones take up about 2.9%. CDR3 length equals 15 residues. Germline values: CDR1 MNHEY, CDR2 SMNVEV (reference sequence). V lost 4 bases, J lost 5 bases, and 7 bases stayed unmatched. Specified time point: cycle 4 day 1 (C4D1), after 6 weeks of nivolumab. Autologous stem cell transplantation was followed by relapse in every patient, and brentuximab vedotin exposure varied. The J gene is TRBJ1-2, the V gene TRBV27; 10 nucleotides agree with TRBD1. The receptor was derived from a human donor with classical Hodgkin lymphoma. The sequences come from peripheral blood mononuclear cells (PBMCs), collected before the fourth cycle of nivolumab. The CDR3, as DNA: TGTGCCAGCAGTTACCTCCGGGACAGGGGATATGGCTACACCTTC. Translating gives CASSYLRDRGYGYTF.